These 24 T cell receptor beta chains were sequenced from one sample in a study of molecular identifiers for immune sequencing clone quantification (dated by TCRdb to 2017 to 2018). The library was prepared using PCR. Sequenced using a NextSeq 500. The raw public reads went through TCRdb reprocessing: fastp at Q25, MiXCR clone calling, in-frame beta chains kept. Entries are consolidated by CDR3 protein sequence, retaining the most common genes and DNA. This sample gives some 96,000 distinct CDR3 sequences in total; roughly a quarter of them show up just once. The top ten hold roughly 0.94% of the sample. The material sequenced was naive CD8+ T cells from blood, with Jurkat cell RNA spiked in. The cell subset or site label here, explained by the study, means: FACS-sorted CD8+CD4-CCR7+CD45RA+ naive T cells. The receptors were gathered from a human donor in good health. Some libraries in this study had Jurkat cell RNA spiked in.

There are many counts of this clonotype. This sequence joins TRBV12-3 or TRBV12-4 and TRBJ2-3; D gene unclear. Trimming removed 5 bases at V and 3 bases at J, with 9 bases between. The CDR3 contains 13 residues. CDR3 sequence reads: CASSLDQTDTQYF. The CDR3 DNA reads TGTGCCAGCAGTCTCGACCAGACAGATACGCAGTATTTT.

This clonotype was observed a few times. The gene calls are TRBV28 and TRBJ2-2; no firm D call. V lost 4 bases to trimming and J lost 3 bases, with 12 bases between them. Germline CDR1 MDHEN, CDR2 SYDVKM. This CDR3 is 15 amino acids long. The CDR3 is CASSSRSLYTGELFF. In nucleotides, the CDR3 is TGTGCCAGCAGTTCGCGCTCCCTATACACCGGGGAGCTGTTTTTT.

This chain joins TRBV7-2 and TRBJ2-3, with TRBD2 as a possible D gene (5 bases). CDR3 length: 14 residues. Germline assignment: CDR1 SGHTA and CDR2 FQGNSA. V lost 3 bases and J 0 bases, leaving 7 bases between the germline ends. As DNA, the CDR3 is TGTGCCAGCAGCTTCGGACTGAGCACAGATACGCAGTATTTT. Its translation is CASSFGLSTDTQYF.

This clonotype was counted many times. V gene TRBV20-1 combines with J gene TRBJ2-7, with a possible D match to TRBD1 (6 bases). There are 15 residues in the CDR3. V was shortened by 0 bases and J by 0 bases, with 12 bases between the two germline ends. Looked up from germline, CDR1 is DFQATT and CDR2 is SNEGSKA (reference sequence). This CDR3 is CSAREDRRNSYEQYF. CDR3 DNA: TGCAGTGCTAGAGAGGACAGAAGGAACTCCTACGAGCAGTACTTC.

This clonotype was counted ten times or more. V is TRBV7-9 and J is TRBJ2-3, with a tentative D call TRBD2 (5 bases). This CDR3 is 14 amino acids long. The germline CDR1 and CDR2 sequences are SEHNR and FQNEAQ (reference sequence). The V end lost 3 bases, the J end lost 2 bases, and 9 bases lay between the germline ends. The DNA for the CDR3 is TGTGCCAGCAGCTTTAGCGCGGACACAGATACGCAGTATTTT. Encoded protein: CASSFSADTDTQYF.

The sample holds many counts of this clonotype. The V call is TRBV27, the J call TRBJ2-7, with a tentative D call TRBD2 (5 bases). V shed 3 bases and J shed 6 bases, with 9 bases lying between them. This CDR3 has 12 amino acids. Germline V gene lookup returns CDR1 MNHEY and CDR2 SMNVEV (reference sequence). CDR3 nucleotide sequence: TGTGCCAGCAGTTTGTCGGGGTTCGAGCAGTACTTC. Translating it yields CASSLSGFEQYF.

This clonotype was recorded at least ten times. V and J are TRBV10-3 and TRBJ2-7; D gene unclear. The CDR3 loop spans 11 amino acids. Germline CDR1 is ENHRY and CDR2 is SYGVKD. V dropped 6 bases and J dropped 6 bases, with 9 bases sitting between them. CDR3 residues: CAIRRSGEQYF. CDR3 DNA: TGTGCCATCAGGAGGAGTGGCGAGCAGTACTTC.

This clonotype has a single count. One base away lies a much larger clone, so this may be a sequencing read error. This rearrangement joins TRBV5-1 to TRBJ2-2; maybe TRBD2 (6 bases). This CDR3 has 15 residues. The V end lost 3 bases, the J end lost 3 bases, and 12 bases lay between the germline ends. Looked up from germline, CDR1 is SGHRS and CDR2 is YFSETQ. CDR3: CASSSSSADTGELFF. CDR3 bases: TGCGCCAGCAGCTCTTCTAGCGCCGACACCGGGGAGCTGTTTTTT.

This clonotype has ten or more counts. The chain joins TRBV12-3 or TRBV12-4 to TRBJ2-3, with a weak D call TRBD2 (6 bases). Trimming shortened V by 4 bases and J by 2 bases, and 13 bases separated the two germline ends. The CDR3 is 15 amino acids. The CDR3 spells CASSSASVNTDTQYF. The CDR3 DNA follows: TGTGCCAGCAGTTCCGCTAGCGTGAACACAGATACGCAGTATTTT.

The sample holds many counts of this clonotype. For the CDR3, the DNA is TGTGCCAGCAGTATACAAATGGGTAATTCACCCCTCCACTTT. It codes for CASSIQMGNSPLHF. J is TRBJ1-6 and V is TRBV27; D not resolved. This CDR3 contains 14 residues. With 5 bases removed from V and 6 bases from J, the gap between germline ends came to 11 bases. Germline loops: CDR1 MNHEY, CDR2 SMNVEV (reference sequence).

Notes on this clonotype: This may be a read error, as it is one base from a much larger clone. Here the CDR3 omits its conserved ending phenylalanine or tryptophan, so a read error is the likely source. This sequence joins TRBV19 and TRBJ2-4; the D call may be TRBD1 or TRBD2 (5 bases each). V dropped 10 bases and J dropped 5 bases, with 15 bases sitting between them. The CDR3 is 13 residues long. Germline-derived CDR1 and CDR2 are LNHDA and SQIVND (reference sequence). The CDR3 nucleotides are TGTGCCACCACGGACTGGGGCGAAAACATTCAGTACCTC. Amino acid sequence: CATTDWGENIQYL.

This clonotype was observed many times. Here the CDR3 DNA reads TGTGCCAGCAGCATCTGGGACACGGCCGGGGAGCTGTTTTTT. This translates into CASSIWDTAGELFF. V is TRBV7-2 and J is TRBJ2-2, with D perhaps TRBD1 (6 bases). This CDR3 region has 14 residues. V was cut by 5 bases and J by 6 bases, with 13 bases left in between. Germline CDR1 SGHTA, CDR2 FQGNSA.

As regards this clonotype: This may be a read error, as it is one base from a much larger clone. The CDR3 carries no conserved terminal phenylalanine or tryptophan, so it likely arises from a read error. The gene calls are TRBV5-3 and TRBJ2-7; 10 bases match TRBD1. TRBV5-3 belongs to the ORF category, with a function that is uncertain. The CDR3 length is 13 residues. V gave up 8 bases and J gave up 3 bases; unmatched junction bases: 5. CDR3 region: CASSGTGDYEQYS. CDR3 nucleotide sequence: TGTGCCAGCAGCGGGACAGGGGACTACGAGCAGTACTCC.

On this clonotype itself: It is likely a read error, because the conserved phenylalanine at the end of the CDR3 is missing. The rearrangement links TRBV7-9 to TRBJ2-3; weak D call: TRBD2 (5 bases). Trimming left V 10 bases short and J 4 bases short, with 15 bases between. CDR1 and CDR2 (germline): SEHNR, FQNEAQ (reference sequence). This CDR3 has 13 residues. The CDR3 loop reads CATTLEGADTQYV. In DNA form, the CDR3 reads TGTGCCACGACCTTAGAGGGTGCAGATACGCAGTATGTT.

This clonotype was seen many times. DNA for the CDR3: TGTGCCAGCAGTTGGGTCACCGGGGGAACCGAGGAGCAGTACTTC. Protein: CASSWVTGGTEEQYF. The chain recombines TRBV27 with TRBJ2-7; D possibly corresponds to TRBD2 (6 bases). There are 15 residues in the CDR3. V was trimmed by 4 bases and J by 7 bases, leaving 20 bases between them. Germline V gene lookup returns CDR1 MNHEY and CDR2 SMNVEV (reference sequence).

This clonotype occurred many times. The chain carries TRBV7-2 and TRBJ2-7, with D perhaps TRBD1 or TRBD2 (5 bases each). V lost 5 bases and J 2 bases, leaving 16 bases between the germline ends. Per the germline V gene, CDR1 is SGHTA and CDR2 is FQGNSA. The CDR3 length is 15 residues. This CDR3 reads CASSPWGSSTYEQYF. Here the CDR3 DNA reads TGTGCCAGCAGCCCCTGGGGGAGCTCCACCTACGAGCAGTACTTC.

This clonotype was seen at least ten times. The chain links TRBV13 to TRBJ1-2, with 8 positions matching TRBD1. Germline V CDR1 and CDR2: PRHDT, FYEKMQ (reference sequence). The CDR3 spans 14 residues. The ends lost 4 bases at V and 6 bases at J; junction bases unmatched: 7. CDR3 in DNA: TGTGCCAGCAGCTCGGACAGGGAGTTCCATGGCTACACCTTC. Its translation: CASSSDREFHGYTF.

The V and J genes are TRBV2 and TRBJ2-7; either TRBD1 or TRBD2 may fit D (6 bases each). Trimming pared 3 bases from V and 4 bases from J, leaving 13 bases between. CDR1 and CDR2 from the germline V gene are SNHLY and FYNNEI. The CDR3 sequence is 14 residues long. This CDR3 is CASSEVGGSYEQYF. CDR3 nucleotides: TGTGCCAGCAGTGAGGTGGGGGGCAGTTACGAGCAGTACTTC.

This clonotype was detected ten times or more. The rearrangement joins TRBV19 to TRBJ2-1, with no clear D. The CDR3 extends over 12 amino acids. V lost 3 bases and J 9 bases, leaving 9 bases between the germline ends. Per the germline V gene, CDR1 is LNHDA and CDR2 is SQIVND (reference sequence). CDR3 region: CASSMPPPEQFF. The CDR3 coding sequence is TGTGCCAGTAGTATGCCCCCCCCTGAGCAGTTCTTC.

Concerning this clonotype itself: This may arise from a read error, as a much more abundant clone is one base away. The rearrangement joins TRBV7-2 to TRBJ2-7; D could derive from TRBD1 or TRBD2 (7 bases each). The V gene's germline CDR1 is SGHTA and CDR2 FQGNSA. This CDR3 comprises 18 residues. Deletions cut 3 bases from V and 7 bases from J, with 28 bases between. Written as DNA, the CDR3 is TGTGCCAGCAGCTTTCCCCAGGGGGGGTCCCGGGTCCGTGGGGAGCAGTACTTC. The encoded protein is CASSFPQGGSRVRGEQYF.

There are many counts of this clonotype. The chain recombines TRBV28 with TRBJ2-2; the match to TRBD2 covers 11 bases. This CDR3 spans 18 amino acids. Germline V CDR1 and CDR2: MDHEN, SYDVKM. The junction had 11 bases not matched to a gene; V was cut back by 2 bases and J by 6 bases. The DNA for the CDR3 is TGTGCCAGCAGTTTAGCAGAATCCTGGACTAGCGGGTCCGGGGAGCTGTTTTTT. It codes for CASSLAESWTSGSGELFF.

With regard to this clonotype: A much larger clone is a single base away; this may be a read error. The CDR3 is CASSTVAGPDTQYF. For the CDR3, the DNA is TGTGCCAGCAGCACAGTCGCGGGCCCAGATACGCAGTATTTT. The chain couples TRBV7-9 to TRBJ2-3, with D possibly being TRBD2 (5 bases). Germline V gene lookup returns CDR1 SEHNR and CDR2 FQNEAQ (reference sequence). V shed 5 bases and J shed 4 bases, with 13 bases lying between them. The CDR3 length is 14 residues.

This clonotype has at least ten counts. As DNA, the CDR3 is TGTGCCAGCAAATTAGGGACAGGGAATCAGCCCCAGCATTTT. It codes for CASKLGTGNQPQHF. This rearrangement joins TRBV12-3 or TRBV12-4 to TRBJ1-5; 9 bases are a match to TRBD1. Germline trimming cut 7 bases from V and 4 bases from J; bases unmatched to any gene: 5. The CDR3 is 14 residues long.

The chain carries TRBV11-2 and TRBJ2-7; 7 bases align to TRBD1. Germline V gives CDR1 SGHAT, CDR2 FQNNGV. The CDR3 totals 14 residues. The V and J ends lost 1 base and 6 bases, in that order; junction bases with no gene match: 6. In DNA form, the CDR3 reads TGTGCCAGCAGCTTAGGACAGGGTGTTCGCGAGCAGTACTTC. Translating it yields CASSLGQGVREQYF.